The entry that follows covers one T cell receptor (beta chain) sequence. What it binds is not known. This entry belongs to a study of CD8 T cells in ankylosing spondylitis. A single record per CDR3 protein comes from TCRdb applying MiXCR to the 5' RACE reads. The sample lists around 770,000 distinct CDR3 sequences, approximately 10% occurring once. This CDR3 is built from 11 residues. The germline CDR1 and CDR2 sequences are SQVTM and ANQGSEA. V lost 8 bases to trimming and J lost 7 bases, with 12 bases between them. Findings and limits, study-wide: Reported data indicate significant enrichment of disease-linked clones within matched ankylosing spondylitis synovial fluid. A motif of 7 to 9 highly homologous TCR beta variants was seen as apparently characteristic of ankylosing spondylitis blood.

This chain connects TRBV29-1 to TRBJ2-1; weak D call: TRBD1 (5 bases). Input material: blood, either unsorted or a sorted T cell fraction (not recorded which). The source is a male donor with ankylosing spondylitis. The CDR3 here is CSLGKGNEQFF. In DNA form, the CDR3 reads TGCAGCCTTGGCAAGGGGAATGAGCAGTTCTTC.